This TCR beta chain was found in a study of persistence of HIV-infected CD4 T cells. Study-level results: Compared with CD3/CD28-stimulated cells, CMV- and Gag-responding cells showed lower TCRbeta richness. Degenerate expanded CDR3beta sequences were enriched among CMV- and Gag-responding cells.

The libraries were made with immunoSEQ version 4 in survey mode. TCRdb's copy holds only in-frame clones and misses some; the assay was immunoSEQ multiplex PCR. The sample contains about 37,000 clones, less than 90% of which appear only once. V was pared by 7 bases and J by 7 bases, with 19 bases between. Germline CDR1 reads LNHDA; CDR2 reads SQIVND (reference sequence). The CDR3 has 14 amino acids. Worth noting for this clone: Its antigen is still unknown.

Cells were stimulated with CMV-infected fibroblast lysates at roughly 10 ug/mL. Sorted nonresponding memory CD4+ T cells were CD40L-negative, CD69-negative, CD45RO-high. Donors had CD4+ T cell counts above 400 cells/uL and were CMV-seropositive. V is TRBV19 and J is TRBJ1-1, with D unclear. The sequences come from CD4+ T cells sorted from PBMCs after approximately 20-hour stimulation, collected from a patient who received antiretroviral therapy. This TCR derives from an adult man with HIV who was CMV-seropositive. The CDR3 nucleotides read TGTGCCAGTAATAAATTTCCCACGGTCAGTGAAGCTTTCTTT. Amino acids: CASNKFPTVSEAFF.